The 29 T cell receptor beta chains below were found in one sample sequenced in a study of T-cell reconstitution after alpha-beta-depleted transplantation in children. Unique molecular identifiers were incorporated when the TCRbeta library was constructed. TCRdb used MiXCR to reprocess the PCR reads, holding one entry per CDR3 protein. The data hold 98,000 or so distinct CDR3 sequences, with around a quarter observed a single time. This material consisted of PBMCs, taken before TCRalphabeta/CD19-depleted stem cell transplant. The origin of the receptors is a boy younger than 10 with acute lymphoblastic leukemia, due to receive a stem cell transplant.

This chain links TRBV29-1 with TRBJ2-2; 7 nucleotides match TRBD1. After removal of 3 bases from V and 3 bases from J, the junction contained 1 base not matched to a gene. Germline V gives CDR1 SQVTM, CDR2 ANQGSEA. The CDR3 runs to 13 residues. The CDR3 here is CSVEGTDTGELFF. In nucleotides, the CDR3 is TGCAGCGTTGAGGGGACAGACACCGGGGAGCTGTTTTTT.

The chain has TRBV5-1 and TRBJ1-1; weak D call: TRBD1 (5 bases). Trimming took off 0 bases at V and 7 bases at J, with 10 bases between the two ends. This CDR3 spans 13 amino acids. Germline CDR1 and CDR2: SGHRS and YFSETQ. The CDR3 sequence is CASSLDRLDEAFF. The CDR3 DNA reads TGCGCCAGCAGCTTGGACAGGTTGGATGAAGCTTTCTTT.

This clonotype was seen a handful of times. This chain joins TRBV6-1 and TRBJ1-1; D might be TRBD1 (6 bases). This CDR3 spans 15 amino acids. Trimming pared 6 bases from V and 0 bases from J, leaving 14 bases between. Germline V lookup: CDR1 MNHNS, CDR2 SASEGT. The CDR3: CASSKGGGLNTEAFF. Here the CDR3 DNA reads TGTGCCAGCAGCAAAGGGGGGGGCCTGAACACTGAAGCTTTCTTT.

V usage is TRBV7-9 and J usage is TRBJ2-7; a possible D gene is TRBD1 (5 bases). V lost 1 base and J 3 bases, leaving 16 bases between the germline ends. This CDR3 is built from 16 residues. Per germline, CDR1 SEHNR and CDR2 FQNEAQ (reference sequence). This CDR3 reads CASSLDIGAFLYEQYF. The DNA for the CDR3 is TGTGCCAGCAGCTTAGACATTGGGGCCTTCCTCTACGAGCAGTACTTC.

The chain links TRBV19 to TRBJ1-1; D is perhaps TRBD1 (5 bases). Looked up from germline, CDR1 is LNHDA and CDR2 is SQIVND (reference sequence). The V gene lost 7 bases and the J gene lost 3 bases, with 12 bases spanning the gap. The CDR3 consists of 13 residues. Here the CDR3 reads CASTSMGDTEAFF. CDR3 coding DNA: TGTGCCAGTACCTCAATGGGGGACACTGAAGCTTTCTTT.

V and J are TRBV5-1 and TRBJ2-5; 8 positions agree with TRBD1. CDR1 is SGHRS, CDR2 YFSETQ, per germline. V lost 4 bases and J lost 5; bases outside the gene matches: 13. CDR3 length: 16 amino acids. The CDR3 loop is CASSGGQGAYRETQYF. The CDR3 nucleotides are TGCGCCAGCAGCGGGGGGCAGGGGGCGTATCGTGAGACCCAGTACTTC.

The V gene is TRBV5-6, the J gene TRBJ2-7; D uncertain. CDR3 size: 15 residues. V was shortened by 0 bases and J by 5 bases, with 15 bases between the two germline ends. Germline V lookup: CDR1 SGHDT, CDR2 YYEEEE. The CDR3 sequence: CASSLAGMGFNEQYF. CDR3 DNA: TGTGCCAGCAGCTTGGCCGGAATGGGTTTCAACGAGCAGTACTTC.

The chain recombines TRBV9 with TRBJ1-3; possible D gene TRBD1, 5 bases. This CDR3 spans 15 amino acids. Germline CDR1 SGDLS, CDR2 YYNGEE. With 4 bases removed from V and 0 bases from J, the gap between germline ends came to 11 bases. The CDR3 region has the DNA TGTGCCAGCAGCCCTAACAGGATCTCTGGAAACACCATATATTTT. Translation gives CASSPNRISGNTIYF.

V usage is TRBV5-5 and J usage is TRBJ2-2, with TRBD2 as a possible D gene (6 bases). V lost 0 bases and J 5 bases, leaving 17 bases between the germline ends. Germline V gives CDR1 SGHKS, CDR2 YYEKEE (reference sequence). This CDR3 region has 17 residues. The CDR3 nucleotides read TGTGCCAGCAGCTTGGCGCAGGGCGGGAAGAAAACCGGGGAGCTGTTTTTT. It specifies CASSLAQGGKKTGELFF.

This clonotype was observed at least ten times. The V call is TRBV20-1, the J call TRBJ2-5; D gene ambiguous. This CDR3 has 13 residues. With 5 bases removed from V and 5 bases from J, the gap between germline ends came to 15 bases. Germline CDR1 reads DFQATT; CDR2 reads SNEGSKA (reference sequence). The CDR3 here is CSAPVPFGETQYF. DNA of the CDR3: TGCAGTGCTCCCGTCCCCTTCGGGGAGACCCAGTACTTC.

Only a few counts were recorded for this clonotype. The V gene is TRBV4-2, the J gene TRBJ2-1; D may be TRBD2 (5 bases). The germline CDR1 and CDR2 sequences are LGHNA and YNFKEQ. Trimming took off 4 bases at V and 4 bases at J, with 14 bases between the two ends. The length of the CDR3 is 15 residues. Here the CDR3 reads CASSPSGEKYNEQFF. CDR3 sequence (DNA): TGTGCCAGCAGCCCCAGCGGAGAGAAGTACAATGAGCAGTTCTTC.

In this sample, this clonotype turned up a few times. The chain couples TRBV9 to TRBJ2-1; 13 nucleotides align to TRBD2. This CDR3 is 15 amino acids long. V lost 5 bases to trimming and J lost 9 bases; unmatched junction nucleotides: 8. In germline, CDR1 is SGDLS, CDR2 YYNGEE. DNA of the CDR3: TGTGCCAGCAGTGAAAGGACTAGCGGGGGAGGTGAGCAGTTCTTC. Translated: CASSERTSGGGEQFF.

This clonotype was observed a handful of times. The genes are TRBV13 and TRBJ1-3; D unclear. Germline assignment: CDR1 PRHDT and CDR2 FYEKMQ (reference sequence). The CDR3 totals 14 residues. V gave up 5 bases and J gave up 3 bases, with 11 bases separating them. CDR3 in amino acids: CASSQRGNGNTIYF. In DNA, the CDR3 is TGTGCCAGCAGCCAACGGGGAAATGGAAACACCATATATTTT.

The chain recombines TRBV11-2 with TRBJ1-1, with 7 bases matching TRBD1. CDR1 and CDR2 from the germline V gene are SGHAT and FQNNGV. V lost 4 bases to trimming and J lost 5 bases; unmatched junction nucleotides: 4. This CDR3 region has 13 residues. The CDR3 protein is CASSSGGTTEAFF. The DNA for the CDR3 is TGTGCCAGCAGCTCAGGGGGGACAACTGAAGCTTTCTTT.

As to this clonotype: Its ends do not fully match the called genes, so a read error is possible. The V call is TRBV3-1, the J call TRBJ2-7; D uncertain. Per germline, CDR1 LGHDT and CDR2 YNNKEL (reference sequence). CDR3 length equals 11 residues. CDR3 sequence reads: CASSQVHEQSF. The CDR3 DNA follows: TGTGCCAGCAGCCAAGTCCACGAGCAGTCCTTC.

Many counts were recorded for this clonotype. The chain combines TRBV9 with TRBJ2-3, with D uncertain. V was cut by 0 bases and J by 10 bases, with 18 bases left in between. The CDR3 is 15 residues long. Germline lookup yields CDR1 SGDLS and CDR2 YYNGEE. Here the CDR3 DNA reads TGTGCCAGCAGCGTAGACGGAGCCGATTCCAGCGCGCAGTATTTT. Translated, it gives CASSVDGADSSAQYF.

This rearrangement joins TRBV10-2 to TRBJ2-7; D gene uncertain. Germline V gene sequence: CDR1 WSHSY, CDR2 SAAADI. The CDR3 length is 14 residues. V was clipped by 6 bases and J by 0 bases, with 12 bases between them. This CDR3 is CASRNKWGSYEQYF. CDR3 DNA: TGCGCCAGCAGGAACAAATGGGGCTCCTACGAGCAGTACTTC.

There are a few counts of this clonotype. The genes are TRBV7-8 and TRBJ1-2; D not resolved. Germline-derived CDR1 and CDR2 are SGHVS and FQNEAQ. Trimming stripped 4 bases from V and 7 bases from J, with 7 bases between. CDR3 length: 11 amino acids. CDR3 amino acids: CASSSPGGYTF. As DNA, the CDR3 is TGTGCCAGCAGCTCCCCCGGTGGCTACACCTTC.

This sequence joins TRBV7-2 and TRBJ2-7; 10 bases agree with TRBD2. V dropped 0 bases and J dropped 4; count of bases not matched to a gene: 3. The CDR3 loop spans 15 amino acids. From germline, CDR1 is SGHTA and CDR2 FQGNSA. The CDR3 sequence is CASSLAGSGGYEQYV. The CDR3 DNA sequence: TGTGCCAGCAGCTTAGCCGGTAGCGGGGGGTACGAGCAGTACGTC.

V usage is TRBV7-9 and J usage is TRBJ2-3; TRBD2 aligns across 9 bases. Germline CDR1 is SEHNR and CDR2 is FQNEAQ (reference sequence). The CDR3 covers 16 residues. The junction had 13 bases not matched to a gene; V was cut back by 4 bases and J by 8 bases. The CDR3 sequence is CASSSAGTSSKLTQYF. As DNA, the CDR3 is TGTGCCAGCAGCTCCGCCGGGACTAGCAGCAAGCTTACGCAGTATTTT.

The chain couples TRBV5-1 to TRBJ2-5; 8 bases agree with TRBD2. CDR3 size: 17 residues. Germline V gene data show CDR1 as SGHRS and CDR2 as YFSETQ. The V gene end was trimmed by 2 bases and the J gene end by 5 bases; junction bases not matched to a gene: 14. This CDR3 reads CASSLVLAEGPTETQYF. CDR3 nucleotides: TGCGCCAGCAGCTTAGTACTAGCGGAGGGGCCAACCGAGACCCAGTACTTC.

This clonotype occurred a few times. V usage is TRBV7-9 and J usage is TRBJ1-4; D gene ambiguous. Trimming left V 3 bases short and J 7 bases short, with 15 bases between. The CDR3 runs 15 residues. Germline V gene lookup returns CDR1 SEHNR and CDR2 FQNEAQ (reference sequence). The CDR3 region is CASSLLTGVPEKLFF. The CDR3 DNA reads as TGTGCCAGCAGCTTGTTGACCGGAGTCCCTGAAAAACTGTTTTTT.

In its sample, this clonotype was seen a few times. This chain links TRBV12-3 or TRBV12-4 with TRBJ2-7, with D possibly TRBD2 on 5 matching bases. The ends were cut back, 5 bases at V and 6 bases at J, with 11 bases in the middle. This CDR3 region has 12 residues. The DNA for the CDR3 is TGTGCCAGCAGTCGGACTGGTGCCGAGCAGTACTTC. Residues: CASSRTGAEQYF.

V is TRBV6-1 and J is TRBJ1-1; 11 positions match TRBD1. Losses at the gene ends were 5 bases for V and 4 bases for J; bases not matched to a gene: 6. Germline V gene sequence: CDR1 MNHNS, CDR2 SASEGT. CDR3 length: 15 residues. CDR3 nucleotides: TGTGCCAGCAGTAGCGGACAGGGGGCGAGCACTGAAGCTTTCTTT. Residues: CASSSGQGASTEAFF.

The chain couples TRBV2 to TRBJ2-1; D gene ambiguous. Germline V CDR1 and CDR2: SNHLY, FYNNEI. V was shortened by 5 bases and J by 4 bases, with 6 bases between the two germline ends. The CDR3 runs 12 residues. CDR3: CASSYDYNEQFF. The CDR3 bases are TGTGCCAGCAGTTACGATTACAATGAGCAGTTCTTC.

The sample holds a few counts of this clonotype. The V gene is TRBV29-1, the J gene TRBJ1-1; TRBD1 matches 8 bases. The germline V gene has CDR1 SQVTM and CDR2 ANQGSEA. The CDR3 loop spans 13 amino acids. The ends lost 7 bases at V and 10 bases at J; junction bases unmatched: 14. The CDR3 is CSGSTGVGKGAFF. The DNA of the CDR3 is TGCAGCGGATCGACAGGGGTGGGGAAGGGAGCTTTCTTT.

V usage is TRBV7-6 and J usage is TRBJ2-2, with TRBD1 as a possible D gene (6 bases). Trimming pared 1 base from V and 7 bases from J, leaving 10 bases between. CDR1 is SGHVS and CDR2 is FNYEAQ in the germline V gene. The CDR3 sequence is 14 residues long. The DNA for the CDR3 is TGTGCCAGCAGCTTAGATGGGGGCGGCGGGGAGCTGTTTTTT. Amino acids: CASSLDGGGGELFF.

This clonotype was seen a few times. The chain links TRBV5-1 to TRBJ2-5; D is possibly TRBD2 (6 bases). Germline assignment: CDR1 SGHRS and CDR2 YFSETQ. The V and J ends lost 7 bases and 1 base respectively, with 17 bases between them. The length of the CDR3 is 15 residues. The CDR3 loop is CASAKGGGAQETQYF. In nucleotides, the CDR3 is TGCGCCAGCGCCAAGGGCGGAGGGGCCCAAGAGACCCAGTACTTC.

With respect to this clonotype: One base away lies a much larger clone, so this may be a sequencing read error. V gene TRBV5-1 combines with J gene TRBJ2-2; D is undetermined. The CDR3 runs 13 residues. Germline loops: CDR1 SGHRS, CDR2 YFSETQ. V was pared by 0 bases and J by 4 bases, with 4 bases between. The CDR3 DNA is TGCGCCAGCAGCTTGGACTTCACCGGGGAGCTGTTTTTT. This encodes CASSLDFTGELFF.